The 2 T cell receptor beta chains presented below share a single source sample, sequenced in a study of blood T cell repertoires in COVID-19. Clones were read by immunoSEQ multiplex PCR, and TCRdb kept only the in-frame ones, dropping some. The sample shows 100,000 or so clones, 69% of them seen only once. The sequenced sample consisted of peripheral blood. The receptors come from a man older than 75 with acute or convalescent COVID-19.

J is TRBJ2-1 and V is TRBV19, with 9 bases fitting TRBD2. The junction had 4 bases not matched to a gene; V was cut back by 5 bases and J by 2 bases. Germline loops: CDR1 LNHDA, CDR2 SQIVND (reference sequence). This CDR3 contains 15 residues. The CDR3 here is CASSYSGSPYNEQFF. CDR3 coding DNA: TGTGCCAGTAGTTATAGCGGGAGTCCCTACAATGAGCAGTTCTTC.

This clone was observed once. The chain is built from TRBV11-2 and TRBJ2-1; 10 bases line up with TRBD1. V was pared by 5 bases and J by 7 bases, with 8 bases of the junction left unmatched. Germline V gene lookup returns CDR1 SGHAT and CDR2 FQNNGV. This CDR3 has 15 residues. CDR3 sequence reads: CASSPRQGANNEQFF. The CDR3 DNA reads TGTGCCAGCAGCCCCCGACAGGGGGCGAATAATGAGCAGTTCTTC.